These T cell receptor beta chains were read from a single sample in a study of blood T cell repertoires in COVID-19. Sequencing was performed with immunoSEQ multiplex PCR; in TCRdb, only in-frame clones are kept and a portion is missing. This table holds about 440,000 clones, less than 95% found once. The specimen was PBMCs or T cells enriched from blood (not recorded which). The receptors come from a man younger than 35 who had recovered from COVID-19. The CDR3 runs from the conserved cysteine through the conserved F or W. D genes are given only for firm matches. Clone size is not always given. Where it is, it says once, few, many or a class for expanded clones.

cdr3_nt cdr3_aa j_call cdr3_length v_call clone_size d_call
TGTGCCAGCAGCCAAGCGGAGGGACCCTATAATTCACCCCTCCACTTT CASSQAEGPYNSPLHF TRBJ1-6 16 TRBV3-1/TRBV3-2 once NA
TGTGCCACCAGTGCGGACACCCAGTCGGGCGAGCAGTACTTC CATSADTQSGEQYF TRBJ2-7 14 TRBV24-1 NA NA
TGTGCCAGCAGCTTGGGCCCAGCGGGGGGGCTCGAGCAGTACTTC CASSLGPAGGLEQYF TRBJ2-7 15 TRBV5-6 NA TRBD2
TGTGCCAGCAGTTTAACTGCCTATGGCTACACCTTC CASSLTAYGYTF TRBJ1-2 12 TRBV12-3/TRBV12-4 NA NA
TGTGCCAGCAGCTTAAACCAGGGATTTGAAGAGCAGTACTTC CASSLNQGFEEQYF TRBJ2-7 14 TRBV7-8 NA NA
TGTGCCAGCAGCTTAGGGCAGGGAAACACCATATATTTT CASSLGQGNTIYF TRBJ1-3 13 TRBV11-2 NA NA
TGTGCCAGCAGTGAGAACCGGGACATCGGATGGGTTTTT CASSENRDIGWVF TRBJ2-3 13 TRBV2 NA NA
TGCGCCAGCAGCTTGGCCCCGGGAATGAGCAATCAGCCCCAGCATTTT CASSLAPGMSNQPQHF TRBJ1-5 16 TRBV5-1 NA NA
TGTGCCAGTAGTATTTGGGACAGTGGTGAAAAACTGTTTTTT CASSIWDSGEKLFF TRBJ1-4 14 TRBV19 once TRBD1
TGTGCCAGCTTGTTTCGGACTAGCGGGGACAATGAGCAGTTCTTC CASLFRTSGDNEQFF TRBJ2-1 15 TRBV6-5 NA TRBD2
TGCAGCGTTGGATCAGGATCGGCCTACTATGGCTACACCTTC CSVGSGSAYYGYTF TRBJ1-2 14 TRBV29-1 NA NA
TGCGCCAGCAGCTTGGGACAGATTATTCCCGGGGAGCTGTTTTTT CASSLGQIIPGELFF TRBJ2-2 15 TRBV5-1 few NA
TGTGCCAGCTCATCCCCCAACACAGATACGCAGTATTTT CASSSPNTDTQYF TRBJ2-3 13 TRBV18 NA NA
TGCGCCAGCAGCCAAGCACTGACAGCCTACAATGAGCAGTTCTTC CASSQALTAYNEQFF TRBJ2-1 15 TRBV4-1 NA NA
TGTGCCAGCAGCTTGTTTAGGGGTGGGGCGGCAGAGACCCAGTACTTC CASSLFRGGAAETQYF TRBJ2-5 16 TRBV11-2 NA NA
TGCGCCAGCGAGGAGAGGGAGACCCAGTACTTC CASEERETQYF TRBJ2-5 11 TRBV10-2 NA NA